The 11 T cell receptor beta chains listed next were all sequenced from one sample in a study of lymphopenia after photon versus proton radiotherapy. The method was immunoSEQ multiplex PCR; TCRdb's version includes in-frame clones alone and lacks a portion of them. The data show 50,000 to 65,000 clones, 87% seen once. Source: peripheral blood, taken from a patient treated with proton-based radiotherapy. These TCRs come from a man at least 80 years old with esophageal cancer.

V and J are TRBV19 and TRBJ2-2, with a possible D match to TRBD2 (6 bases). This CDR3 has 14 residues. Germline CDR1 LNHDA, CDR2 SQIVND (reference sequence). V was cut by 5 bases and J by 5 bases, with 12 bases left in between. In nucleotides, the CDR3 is TGTGCCAGTAGTGTCCGGGGAGGAACCGGGGAGCTGTTTTTT. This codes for CASSVRGGTGELFF.

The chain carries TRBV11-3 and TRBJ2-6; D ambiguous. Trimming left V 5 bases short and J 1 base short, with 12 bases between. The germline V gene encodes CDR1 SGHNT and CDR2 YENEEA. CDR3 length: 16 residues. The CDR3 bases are TGTGCCAGCAGCCCCCTTTCGGGTTCTGGGGCCAACGTCCTGACTTTC. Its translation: CASSPLSGSGANVLTF.

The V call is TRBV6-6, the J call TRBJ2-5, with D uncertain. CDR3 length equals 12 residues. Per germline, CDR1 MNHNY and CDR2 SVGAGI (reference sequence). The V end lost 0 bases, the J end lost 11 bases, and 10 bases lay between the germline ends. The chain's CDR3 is CASSYSGVGQYF. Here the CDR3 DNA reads TGTGCCAGCAGTTACTCTGGGGTAGGGCAGTACTTC.

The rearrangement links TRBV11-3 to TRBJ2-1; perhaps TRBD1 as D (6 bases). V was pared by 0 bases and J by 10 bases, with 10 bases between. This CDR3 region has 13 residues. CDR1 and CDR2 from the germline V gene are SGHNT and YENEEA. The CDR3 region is CASSLDTRGEQFF. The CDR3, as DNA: TGTGCCAGCAGCTTAGATACTAGGGGGGAGCAGTTCTTC.

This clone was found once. The CDR3 nucleotides read TGTGCCAGTAGGAGCCTGGGGCATGAGCAGTTCTTC. Its translation is CASRSLGHEQFF. The chain recombines TRBV19 with TRBJ2-1, with D possibly matching TRBD1 (5 bases). V was clipped by 6 bases and J by 8 bases, with 11 bases between them. There are 12 residues in the CDR3. Germline V gene data show CDR1 as LNHDA and CDR2 as SQIVND (reference sequence).

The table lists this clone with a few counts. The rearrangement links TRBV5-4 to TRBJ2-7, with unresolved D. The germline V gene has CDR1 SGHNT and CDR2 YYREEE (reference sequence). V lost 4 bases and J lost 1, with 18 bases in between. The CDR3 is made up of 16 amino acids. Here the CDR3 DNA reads TGTGCCAGCAGCGCTTCCCAGGCGACCTCTTCCTACGAGCAGTACTTC. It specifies CASSASQATSSYEQYF. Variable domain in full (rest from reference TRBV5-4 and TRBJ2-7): ETGVTQSPTHLIKTRGQQVTLRCSSQSGHNTVSWYQQALGQGPQFIFQYYREEENGRGNFPPRFSGLQFPNYSSELNVNALELDDSALYLCASSASQATSSYEQYFGPGTRLTVT.

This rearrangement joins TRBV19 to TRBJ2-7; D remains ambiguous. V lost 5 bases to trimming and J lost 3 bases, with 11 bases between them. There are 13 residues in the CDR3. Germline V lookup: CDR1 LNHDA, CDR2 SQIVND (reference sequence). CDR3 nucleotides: TGTGCCAGTAGTGACCAGACCCGCTACGAGCAGTACTTC. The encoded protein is CASSDQTRYEQYF.

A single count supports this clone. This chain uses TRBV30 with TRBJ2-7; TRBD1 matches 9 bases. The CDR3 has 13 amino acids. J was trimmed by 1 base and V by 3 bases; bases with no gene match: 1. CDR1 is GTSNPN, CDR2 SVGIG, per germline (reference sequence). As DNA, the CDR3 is TGTGCCTGGAGGACAGGGGGGTCCTACGAGCAGTACTTC. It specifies CAWRTGGSYEQYF.

The CDR3, as DNA: TGTGCCAGCAGCTTGTGGTCCCAGTACGAGCAGTACTTC. This encodes CASSLWSQYEQYF. This chain links TRBV7-9 with TRBJ2-7; D unresolved. Between the trimmed V and J ends, which lost 3 bases and 4 bases, there was a span of 10 bases. The CDR3 runs to 13 residues. Looked up from germline, CDR1 is SEHNR and CDR2 is FQNEAQ (reference sequence).

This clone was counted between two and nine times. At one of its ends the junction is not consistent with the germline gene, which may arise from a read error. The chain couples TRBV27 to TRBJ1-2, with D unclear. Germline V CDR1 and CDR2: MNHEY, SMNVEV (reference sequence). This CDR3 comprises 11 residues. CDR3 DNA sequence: TGTGCCAGCAGTTCTCGGGCGGAGACTATCTTC. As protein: CASSSRAETIF.

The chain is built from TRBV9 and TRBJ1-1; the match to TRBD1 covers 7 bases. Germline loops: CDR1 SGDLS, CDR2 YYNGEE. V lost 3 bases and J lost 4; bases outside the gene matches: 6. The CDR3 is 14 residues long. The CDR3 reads CASSDEPGGTEAFF. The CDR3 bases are TGTGCCAGCAGCGACGAGCCAGGGGGCACTGAAGCTTTCTTT.